This T cell receptor (beta chain) was sequenced in a study of blood T cell repertoires in COVID-19. Across the whole study: COVID-19 samples from acute and convalescent phases originated in the United States, Italy and Spain. From T cells, B-cell-depleted T cells, or PBMCs came the material, which was cDNA or gDNA.

Sequencing was performed with immunoSEQ multiplex PCR; in TCRdb, only in-frame clones are kept and a portion is missing. Of 190,000 or so clones listed, around 85% were seen once; the top ten hold about 17%. Participant-reported clinical history was the basis for cohort assignment. Each recovered donor of Cohort 3 presented with two negative PCRs, clearance, or symptom resolution. This CDR3 comprises 18 residues. V lost 4 bases to trimming and J lost 1 base, with 20 bases between them. Germline values: CDR1 LGHNA, CDR2 YNFKEQ. The rearrangement joins TRBV4-2 to TRBJ1-3; possibly TRBD1 for D (6 bases). The source is a man aged 40-49 years who had recovered from COVID-19. The sample taken for sequencing was PBMCs or T cells enriched from blood (not recorded which). CDR3 coding DNA: TGTGCCAGCAGCCCCCTTACACAGGGAAGTCTGTCTGGAAACACCATATATTTT. Translated: CASSPLTQGSLSGNTIYF.